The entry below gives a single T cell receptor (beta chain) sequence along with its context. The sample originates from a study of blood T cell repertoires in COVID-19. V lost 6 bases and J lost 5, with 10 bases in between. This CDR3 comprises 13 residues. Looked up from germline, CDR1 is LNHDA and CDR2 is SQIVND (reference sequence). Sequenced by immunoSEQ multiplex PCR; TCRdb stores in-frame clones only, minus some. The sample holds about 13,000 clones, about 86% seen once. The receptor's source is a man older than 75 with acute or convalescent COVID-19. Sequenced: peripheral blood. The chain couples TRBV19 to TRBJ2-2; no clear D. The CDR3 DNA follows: TGTGCCAGTAGGAGTCGGTTAACCGGGGAGCTGTTTTTT. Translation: CASRSRLTGELFF.